This TCR beta chain appears in the sequencing data of a study of blood T cell repertoires in COVID-19. The CDR3 length is 16 residues. Germline CDR1 is LGHDT and CDR2 is YNNKEL (reference sequence). The trim removed 3 bases at V and 6 bases at J, leaving 4 bases unmatched. Only in-frame clones appear in the TCRdb table, and some are missing; sequencing was by immunoSEQ multiplex PCR. The sample consists of a few hundred thousand clones, approximately 85% of them appearing once. Sequenced: peripheral blood. This sequence joins TRBV3-1 (or the pseudogene TRBV3-2) and TRBJ2-4, with 14 bases matching TRBD2. The sequence was collected from a man between 50 and 59 years old with active or convalescent COVID-19. The CDR3 here is CASSHSGLAGVNIQYF. The CDR3 nucleotides are TGTGCCAGCAGCCATTCGGGACTAGCGGGAGTAAACATTCAGTACTTC.